This T cell receptor beta chain was sequenced during a study of beta chain features in type 1 diabetes. This CDR3 has 13 amino acids. Per germline, CDR1 SGHVS and CDR2 FQNEAQ. V dropped 2 bases and J dropped 7; count of bases not matched to a gene: 2. This clone appeared a few times. Its cognate antigen is unknown. The whole isolated RNA underwent reverse transcription, so sequencing captured expressed TCRB transcripts. Repertoires were generated with immunoSEQ multiplex PCR, while TCRdb's copy carries only in-frame clones and drops some. The table lists a few hundred thousand clones, roughly a tenth of them singletons, with about 0.64% in the top ten. Study-wide results and limits: TCRB CDR3 length was moderately but significantly reduced in all four CD4+ subsets of Type 1 diabetes patients.

V is TRBV7-8 and J is TRBJ2-1; TRBD2 aligns across 7 bases. Sequencing was performed on central memory CD4+ T cells from blood. The clonotype comes from a man under 40 with type 1 diabetes. CDR3 residues: CASSLTSANEQFF. Here the CDR3 DNA reads TGTGCCAGCAGCTTAACTAGCGCAAATGAGCAGTTCTTC.